By sample share, the clone carrying this T cell receptor (beta chain) is medium-sized. The data stem from a study of metastatic and nonmetastatic thyroid tumors. Before thyroid surgery, none of the patients had received any treatment. The CDR3 has 12 residues. V lost 4 bases to trimming and J lost 0 bases, with 4 bases between them. CDR1 is MNHNS and CDR2 is SASEGT in the germline V gene. MiXCR re-clonotyped the PCR reads for TCRdb. The sample carries about 39,000 clones, about 17% recorded once. The TCR sequence derives from a female donor with papillary thyroid cancer or a benign thyroid nodule (not recorded which). Some clones in this sample may be carry-over from other donors' samples. Material for sequencing was blood. The J gene is TRBJ2-7, the V gene TRBV6-1; D unresolved. This chain's CDR3 is CASSGFSYEQYF. CDR3 coding DNA: TGTGCCAGCAGTGGGTTCTCCTACGAGCAGTACTTC.